This T cell receptor (beta chain) was identified during a study of T-cell reconstitution after alpha-beta-depleted transplantation in children. The study's findings and limits: Several hundred graft clones that had expanded were reportedly the source of alpha-beta T cells about two months after transplant. Surviving thymic progenitors and recipient T cells were the source of high TCRbeta diversity at day 60 in some patients. T cells produced anew were the main source of T-cell counts and diversity one year after transplant.

This clonotype was detected ten times or more. Antigen: not known. The library targeted TCRbeta and was prepared with unique molecular identifiers. TCRdb analysed the PCR reads with MiXCR anew, one entry per CDR3 protein. The sample consists of around 600,000 distinct CDR3 sequences, under 25% of them appearing once. The CDR3 is 14 residues long. V shed 0 bases and J shed 3 bases, with 10 bases lying between them. The germline CDR1 and CDR2 sequences are SGHRS and YFSETQ. This rearrangement joins TRBV5-1 to TRBJ2-7, with D perhaps matching TRBD1 (5 bases). The source of this sequence is a boy younger than two who had a stem cell transplant for acute myeloid leukemia, so the T cells may come from the graft donor. Sequenced material: PBMCs, mostly from graft donor cells, taken 360 days after TCRalphabeta/CD19-depleted stem cell transplant. CDR3 amino acids: CASSLAGRDYEQYF. CDR3 sequence (DNA): TGCGCCAGCAGCTTGGCAGGCAGGGACTACGAGCAGTACTTC.